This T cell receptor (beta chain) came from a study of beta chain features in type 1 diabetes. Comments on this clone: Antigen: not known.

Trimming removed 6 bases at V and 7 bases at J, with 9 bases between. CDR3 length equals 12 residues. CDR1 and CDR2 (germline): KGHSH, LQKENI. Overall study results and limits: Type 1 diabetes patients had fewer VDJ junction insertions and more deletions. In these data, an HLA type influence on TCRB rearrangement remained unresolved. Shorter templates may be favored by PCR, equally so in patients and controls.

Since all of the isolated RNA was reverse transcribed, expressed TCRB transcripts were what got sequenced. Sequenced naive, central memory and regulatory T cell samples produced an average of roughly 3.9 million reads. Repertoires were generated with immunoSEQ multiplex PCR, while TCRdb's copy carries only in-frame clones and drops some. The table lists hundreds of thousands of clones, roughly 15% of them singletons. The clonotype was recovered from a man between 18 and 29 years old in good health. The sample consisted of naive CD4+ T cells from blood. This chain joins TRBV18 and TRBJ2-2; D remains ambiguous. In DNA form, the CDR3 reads TGTGCCAGCTCCCCTGTCGTCGGGGAGCTGTTTTTT. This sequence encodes CASSPVVGELFF.